One and the same sample provided the 19 T cell receptor beta chains below, sequenced in a study of cytomegalovirus exposure and HLA in healthy donors (dated by TCRdb to about 2017). The method was the immunoSEQ multiplex PCR assay. The multiplex PCR relied on a mix of 60 forward primers for TCR Vbeta segments and 13 reverse primers for TCR Jbeta segments. TCRdb carries this immuneACCESS record with in-frame sequences only. Its versions omit some clonotypes, under half of them owing to an unresolved V gene in the studies checked, with the rest unexplained. Present in this sample are some 150,000 clones, 70% to 80% of which were seen just once. The ten largest account for 1.3% of the sample. What was sequenced was PBMCs. The receptors come from a woman aged 45-65 years in good health and CMV-seronegative.

V and J are TRBV19 and TRBJ1-2, with a weak D call TRBD1 (5 bases). Germline V gives CDR1 LNHDA, CDR2 SQIVND (reference sequence). The CDR3 runs to 16 residues. The germline V and J ends were trimmed by 7 bases and 3 bases, with 21 bases remaining between them. The CDR3 loop is CASIPQVRGGYYGYTF. DNA for the CDR3: TGTGCCAGTATCCCCCAGGTTAGGGGCGGCTACTATGGCTACACCTTC. Full variable domain (outside the CDR3, taken from reference TRBV19 and TRBJ1-2): DGGITQSPKYLFRKEGQNVTLSCEQNLNHDAMYWYRQDPGQGLRLIYYSQIVNDFQKGDIAEGYSVSREKKESFPLTVTSAQKNPTAFYLCASIPQVRGGYYGYTFGSGTRLTVV.

The chain couples TRBV9 to TRBJ2-1; a possible D gene is TRBD2 (7 bases). Germline-derived CDR1 and CDR2 are SGDLS and YYNGEE. Deletions cut 4 bases from V and 7 bases from J, with 21 bases between. The length of the CDR3 is 16 residues. The CDR3 DNA is TGTGCCAGCAGCACCCGGACTAGGAGGGGGGAAAATGAGCAGTTCTTC. This encodes CASSTRTRRGENEQFF.

The table lists this clone with a few counts. V and J are TRBV10-3 and TRBJ1-1; D perhaps matches TRBD1 (5 bases). The germline V gene has CDR1 ENHRY and CDR2 SYGVKD. Between the trimmed V and J ends, which lost 1 base and 3 bases, there was a span of 15 bases. The CDR3 consists of 16 residues. CDR3 DNA sequence: TGTGCCATCAGTGAGTTTAGGGGAGGGTCGGACACTGAAGCTTTCTTT. Residues: CAISEFRGGSDTEAFF.

The rearrangement joins TRBV7-2 to TRBJ2-6; the D is unclear. The germline V and J ends were trimmed by 8 bases and 0 bases, with 5 bases remaining between them. The germline V gene encodes CDR1 SGHTA and CDR2 FQGNSA. This CDR3 contains 13 residues. The CDR3 region is CASLVSGANVLTF. The CDR3 nucleotides are TGTGCCAGCTTAGTCTCTGGGGCCAACGTCCTGACTTTC.

CDR3 DNA sequence: TGTGCCAGCAGCCAAATGAGAGGACTAGCGGGGGGGCCCGGCACAGATACGCAGTATTTT. Encoded protein: CASSQMRGLAGGPGTDTQYF. V is TRBV4-2 and J is TRBJ2-3; 15 bases fit TRBD2. The germline gives CDR1 LGHNA, CDR2 YNFKEQ. With 2 bases clipped from V and 1 base from J, the junction kept 10 bases outside the gene matches. This CDR3 is built from 20 residues.

In this sample, this clone turned up a few times. The gene calls are TRBV4-2 and TRBJ1-6, with a weak D call TRBD1 (6 bases). Germline CDR1 reads LGHNA; CDR2 reads YNFKEQ. V dropped 0 bases and J dropped 7 bases, with 13 bases sitting between them. The CDR3 is 16 amino acids. The CDR3 is CASSQDGTRKNSPLHF. CDR3 DNA sequence: TGTGCCAGCAGCCAAGATGGGACACGGAAGAATTCACCCCTCCACTTT.

The chain combines TRBV7-9 with TRBJ2-3, with 9 bases that match TRBD2. Germline loops: CDR1 SEHNR, CDR2 FQNEAQ (reference sequence). Germline trimming cut 5 bases from V and 3 bases from J; bases unmatched to any gene: 3. The length of the CDR3 is 14 residues. CDR3 coding DNA: TGTGCCAGCAGCGAGCGGGGGGTAACAGATACGCAGTATTTT. It is translated as CASSERGVTDTQYF.

The V and J genes are TRBV7-2 and TRBJ1-1, with 7 bases fitting TRBD1. Germline CDR1 reads SGHTA; CDR2 reads FQGNSA. The V and J ends lost 5 bases and 5 bases, in that order; junction bases with no gene match: 11. CDR3 length: 15 residues. As DNA, the CDR3 is TGTGCCAGCAGCCCCGCTAGTCAGGGGGGAACTGAAGCTTTCTTT. Protein sequence: CASSPASQGGTEAFF.

The V and J genes are TRBV19 and TRBJ2-7; 11 nucleotides align to TRBD2. This CDR3 spans 15 amino acids. The ends lost 5 bases at V and 0 bases at J; junction bases unmatched: 3. In germline, CDR1 is LNHDA, CDR2 SQIVND (reference sequence). The CDR3 spells CASSSGTSGSYEQYF. Written as DNA, the CDR3 is TGTGCCAGTAGTTCCGGGACTAGCGGCTCCTACGAGCAGTACTTC.

This clone turned up a few times. The V and J genes are TRBV5-1 and TRBJ2-7, with 7 bases fitting TRBD1. Looked up from germline, CDR1 is SGHRS and CDR2 is YFSETQ. Losses at the gene ends were 2 bases for V and 4 bases for J; bases not matched to a gene: 12. This CDR3 comprises 16 residues. This CDR3 is CASSLDGQVTTYEQYF. CDR3 sequence (DNA): TGCGCCAGCAGCTTAGACGGACAGGTAACTACGTACGAGCAGTACTTC.

The chain joins TRBV5-1 to TRBJ2-1; D might be TRBD2 (5 bases). Germline assignment: CDR1 SGHRS and CDR2 YFSETQ. V lost 4 bases and J 6 bases, leaving 20 bases between the germline ends. This CDR3 spans 16 amino acids. The CDR3 protein is CASSPQELGRTNEQFF. For the CDR3, the DNA is TGCGCCAGCAGCCCTCAAGAGCTAGGGAGAACCAATGAGCAGTTCTTC.

This chain links TRBV7-9 with TRBJ1-1; D might be TRBD1 (5 bases). Trimming took off 2 bases at V and 0 bases at J, with 10 bases between the two ends. Germline values: CDR1 SEHNR, CDR2 FQNEAQ (reference sequence). CDR3 length equals 15 residues. In nucleotides, the CDR3 is TGTGCCAGCAGCTTATTCGGGGGAATGAACACTGAAGCTTTCTTT. Its protein product is CASSLFGGMNTEAFF. The full variable domain, in which reference TRBV7-9 and TRBJ1-1 provide the parts outside the CDR3, is DTGVSQNPRHKITKRGQNVTFRCDPISEHNRLYWYRQTLGQGPEFLTYFQNEAQLEKSRLLSDRFSAERPKGSFSTLEIQRTEQGDSAMYLCASSLFGGMNTEAFFGQGTRLTVV.

The rearrangement uses TRBV6-5 and TRBJ1-1, with a weak D call TRBD1 (5 bases). The length of the CDR3 is 15 residues. Trimming stripped 4 bases from V and 1 base from J, with 13 bases between. The germline gives CDR1 MNHEY, CDR2 SVGAGI. The CDR3 spells CASSLGGHQNTEAFF. In DNA form, the CDR3 reads TGTGCCAGCAGTTTAGGTGGACACCAGAACACTGAAGCTTTCTTT.

The rearrangement uses TRBV2 and TRBJ1-2; D ambiguous. V lost 4 bases and J lost 9, with 9 bases in between. CDR3 size: 11 residues. Looked up from germline, CDR1 is SNHLY and CDR2 is FYNNEI. This chain's CDR3 is CASSATGSYTF. The CDR3 DNA reads TGTGCCAGCAGTGCTACCGGTAGCTACACCTTC.

The table lists this clone with a count of one. V and J are TRBV6-5 and TRBJ2-5; possibly TRBD2 for D (6 bases). There are 14 residues in the CDR3. The V gene's germline CDR1 is MNHEY and CDR2 SVGAGI. V was pared by 8 bases and J by 2 bases, with 15 bases between. The DNA for the CDR3 is TGTGCCAGCTCGTCCGGGACTGTTCAAGAGACCCAGTACTTC. It codes for CASSSGTVQETQYF.

The chain has TRBV7-2 and TRBJ2-6; 14 bases match TRBD2. J lost 2 bases, V lost 6 bases, and 3 bases had no gene match. The CDR3 is 17 amino acids. The germline gives CDR1 SGHTA, CDR2 FQGNSA. In nucleotides, the CDR3 is TGTGCCAGCAGGCCGGGACTAGCGGGAGCTGGGGCCAACGTCCTGACTTTC. It is translated as CASRPGLAGAGANVLTF.

This clone was counted between two and nine times. The gene calls are TRBV7-9 and TRBJ1-1; D call uncertain. Germline CDR1 SEHNR, CDR2 FQNEAQ (reference sequence). This CDR3 is built from 16 residues. Trimming shortened V by 8 bases and J by 1 base, and 20 bases separated the two germline ends. As DNA, the CDR3 is TGTGCCAGCCGATACGTCCAGGCCAGAGCGAACACTGAAGCTTTCTTT. Translation gives CASRYVQARANTEAFF.

The chain couples TRBV5-1 to TRBJ1-4; a weak D match, TRBD1 (5 bases). Trimming removed 0 bases at V and 7 bases at J, with 16 bases between. Per germline, CDR1 SGHRS and CDR2 YFSETQ. This CDR3 region has 16 residues. CDR3 in amino acids: CASSLGIGARGEKLFF. The CDR3 DNA reads TGCGCCAGCAGCTTGGGCATCGGCGCTAGGGGTGAAAAACTGTTTTTT.

J is TRBJ1-2 and V is TRBV10-3, with D perhaps matching TRBD1 (5 bases). V was cut by 6 bases and J by 2 bases, with 16 bases left in between. Germline CDR1 reads ENHRY; CDR2 reads SYGVKD. The CDR3 length is 15 residues. The CDR3 DNA follows: TGTGCCATCAGAGCAGGGACGGAGGGAAACTATGGCTACACCTTC. Encoded protein: CAIRAGTEGNYGYTF.